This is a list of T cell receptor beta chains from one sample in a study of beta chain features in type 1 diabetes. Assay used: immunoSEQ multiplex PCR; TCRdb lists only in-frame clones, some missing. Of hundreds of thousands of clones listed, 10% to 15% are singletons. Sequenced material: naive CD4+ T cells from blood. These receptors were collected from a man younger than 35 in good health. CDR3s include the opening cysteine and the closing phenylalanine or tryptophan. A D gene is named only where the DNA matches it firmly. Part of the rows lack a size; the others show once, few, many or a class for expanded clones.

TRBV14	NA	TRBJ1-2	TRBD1	TGTGCCAGCAGCCTCCAGAGACAGGGGGGGCACGGCTACACCTTC	CASSLQRQGGHGYTF
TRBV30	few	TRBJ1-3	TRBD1	TGTGCCTGGAGTAGACAGGGCGAAGGAAACACCATATATTTT	CAWSRQGEGNTIYF
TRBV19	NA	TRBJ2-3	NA	TGTGCCAGTGGGGATTTTGGAGGGCCCACAGATACGCAGTATTTT	CASGDFGGPTDTQYF
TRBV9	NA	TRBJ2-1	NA	TGTGCCAGCAGCGTAGAGGGAGGCTCCTACAATGAGCAGTTCTTC	CASSVEGGSYNEQFF
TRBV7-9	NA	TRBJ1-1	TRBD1	TGTGCCAGCAGCCCAAGGCAGGGGGTACACACTGAAGCTTTCTTT	CASSPRQGVHTEAFF
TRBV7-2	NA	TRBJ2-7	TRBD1	TGTGCCAGCAGCTTAGGACAGGGTAGCACCTACGAGCAGTACTTC	CASSLGQGSTYEQYF
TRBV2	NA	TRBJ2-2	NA	TGTGCCAGCAGGGAACGGACTAACACCGGGGAGCTGTTTTTT	CASRERTNTGELFF
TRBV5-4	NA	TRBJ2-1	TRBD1	TGTGCCAGCAGCCTGGAGGGACAGGGGTTTTATGAGCAGTTCTTC	CASSLEGQGFYEQFF
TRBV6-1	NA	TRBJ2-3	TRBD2	TGTGCCAGCAGGGCGGGGGTGGGCACAGATACGCAGTATTTT	CASRAGVGTDTQYF
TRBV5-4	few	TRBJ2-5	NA	TGTGCCAGCAGCTTGGTAGCAGGGTCAGGGTCAGAGACCCAGTACTTC	CASSLVAGSGSETQYF
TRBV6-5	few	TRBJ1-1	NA	TGTGCCAGCTCCTTCCCCGCGGGTGGAACTGAAGCTTTCTTT	CASSFPAGGTEAFF
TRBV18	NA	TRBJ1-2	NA	TGTGCCAGCTCACCACAAGACATTACTAACTATGGCTACACCTTC	CASSPQDITNYGYTF
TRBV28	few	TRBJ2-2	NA	TGTGCCACCCAGGGTTGGGCCGGGGAGCTGTTTTTT	CATQGWAGELFF
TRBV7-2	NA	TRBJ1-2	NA	TGTGCCAGCAGATGGACAGTCACTCGTGGCTACACCTTC	CASRWTVTRGYTF
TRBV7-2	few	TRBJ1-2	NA	TGTGCCAGCAGCTTAGGACAGAGCTATGGCTACACCTTC	CASSLGQSYGYTF
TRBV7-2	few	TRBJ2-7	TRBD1	TGTGCCAGCAGCTTTTCCGGGACAGGGGTCTACGAGCAGTACTTC	CASSFSGTGVYEQYF
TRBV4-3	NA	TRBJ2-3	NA	TGCGCCAGCAGCCAAGATCTGGCTAGCGCAAGCACAGATACGCAGTATTTT	CASSQDLASASTDTQYF
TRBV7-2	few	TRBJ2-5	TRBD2	TGTGCCAGCAGCGCTCGTCCGGGACTAGCTTTGGAGACCCAGTACTTC	CASSARPGLALETQYF
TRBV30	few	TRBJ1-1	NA	TGTGCCTGGAGTCCACTCCGTGTCTGGAACACTGAAGCTTTCTTT	CAWSPLRVWNTEAFF
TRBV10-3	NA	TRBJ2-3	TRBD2	TGTGCCATCAGTGAGGGGGGGGGAGTCACAGATACGCAGTATTTT	CAISEGGGVTDTQYF
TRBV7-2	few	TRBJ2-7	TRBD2	TGTGCCAGCAGGCGTACTAGCGTTCAGAGCTCCTACGAGCAGTACTTC	CASRRTSVQSSYEQYF
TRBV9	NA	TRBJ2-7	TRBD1	TGTGCCAGCAGCGTGCAACCGGGACAGTTCTACGAGCAGTACTTC	CASSVQPGQFYEQYF
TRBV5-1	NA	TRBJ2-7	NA	TGCGCCAGCAGCCCTGGGGGGGCGGGAGTTCGCTACGAGCAGTACTTC	CASSPGGAGVRYEQYF
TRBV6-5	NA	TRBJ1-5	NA	TGTGCCAGCAGACAGAGTAATAGCAATCAGCCCCAGCATTTT	CASRQSNSNQPQHF
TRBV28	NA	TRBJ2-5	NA	TGTGCCAGCAGTAATCGGGGGACCGGGTACTTC	CASSNRGTGYF
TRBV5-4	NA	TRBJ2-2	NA	TGTGCCAGCAGCTCTGTTGACAGGAGGTCGAACACCGGGGAGCTGTTTTTT	CASSSVDRRSNTGELFF
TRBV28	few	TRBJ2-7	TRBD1	TGTGCCAGCACTCGCGGGACAGGTCTTTTCGCCGAGCAGTACTTC	CASTRGTGLFAEQYF
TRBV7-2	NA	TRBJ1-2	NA	TGTGCCAGCAGCTTAGGCCTCCAGGGAAATGGCTATGGCTACACCTTC	CASSLGLQGNGYGYTF
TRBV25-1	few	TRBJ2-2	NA	TGTGCCAGCAGTGATTGGGGCAGGCCGAACACCGGGGAGCTGTTTTTT	CASSDWGRPNTGELFF
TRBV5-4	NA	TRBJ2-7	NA	TGTGCCAGCAGCCCCGAAGTCAGATCCTACGAGCAGTACTTC	CASSPEVRSYEQYF
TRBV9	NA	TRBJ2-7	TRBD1	TGTGCCAGCAGCCCTATACCAACGGGACAGGGGGCAGTTCAGTACTTC	CASSPIPTGQGAVQYF
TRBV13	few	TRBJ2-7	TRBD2	TGTGCCAGCAGATTATCCGGGACTAGCGGATACGAGCAGTACTTC	CASRLSGTSGYEQYF
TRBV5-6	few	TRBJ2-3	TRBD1	TGTGCCAGCAGCGCCGGGACAGGGTCCGGTACAGATACGCAGTATTTT	CASSAGTGSGTDTQYF
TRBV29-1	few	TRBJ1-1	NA	TGCAGCGCTGGCAGGGTTCTAAACCCTGAAGCTTTCTTT	CSAGRVLNPEAFF
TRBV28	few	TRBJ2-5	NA	TGTGCCAGCACCTCAAGTCAGGTGACCCAAGAGACCCAGTACTTC	CASTSSQVTQETQYF
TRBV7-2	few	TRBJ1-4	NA	TGTGCCAGCAGCACGGCAGGGGCCTCGGGTAATGAAAAACTGTTTTTT	CASSTAGASGNEKLFF
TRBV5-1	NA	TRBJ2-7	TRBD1	TGCGCCAGCAGCCCCCGGGACAGTACCTACGAGCAGTACTTC	CASSPRDSTYEQYF
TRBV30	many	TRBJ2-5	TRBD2	TGTGCCTGGAGTTCACTAGCGCTCCAAGAGACCCAGTACTTC	CAWSSLALQETQYF
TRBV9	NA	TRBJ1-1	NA	TGTGCCAGCAGCTTCACAGCGGGGGACACTGAAGCTTTCTTT	CASSFTAGDTEAFF
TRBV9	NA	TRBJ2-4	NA	TGTGCCAGCAGCGTAGTTCCAGGGGCGAATAGGAACATTCAGTACTTC	CASSVVPGANRNIQYF
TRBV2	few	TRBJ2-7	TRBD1	TGTGCCAGCAGTGAACAGGGGGCCTACGAGCAGTACTTC	CASSEQGAYEQYF
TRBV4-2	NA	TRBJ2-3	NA	TGTGCCAGCAGCCGCCGACTAGATAGCTCCACAGATACGCAGTATTTT	CASSRRLDSSTDTQYF
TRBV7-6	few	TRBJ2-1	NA	TGTGCCAGCAGCTTAATCGGTTTCGACAATGAGCAGTTCTTC	CASSLIGFDNEQFF
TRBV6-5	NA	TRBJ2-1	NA	TGTGCCAGCATTCCGGGACTTGCGTACAATGAGCAGTTCTTC	CASIPGLAYNEQFF
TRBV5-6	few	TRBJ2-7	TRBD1	TGTGCCAGCAGCTGGGGACAGGGCTACGAGCAGTACTTC	CASSWGQGYEQYF
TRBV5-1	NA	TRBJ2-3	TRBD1	TGCGCCAGCAGCTTAGGGACAGGGCCCGATACGCAGTATTTT	CASSLGTGPDTQYF
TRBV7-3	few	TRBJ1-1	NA	TGTGCCAGCAGCCCCAGGGCCCTGGGGGAAGCTTTCTTT	CASSPRALGEAFF
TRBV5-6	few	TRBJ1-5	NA	TGTGCCAGCAGCTTGGGTGGAGCGGGCAATCAGCCCCAGCATTTT	CASSLGGAGNQPQHF
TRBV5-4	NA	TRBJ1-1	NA	TGTGCCAGCAGGGAAACGACAGCCAACACTGAAGCTTTCTTT	CASRETTANTEAFF
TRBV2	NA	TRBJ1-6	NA	TGTGCCAGCAGTGGAATCCCGGGACTTGTTAATTCACCCCTCCACTTT	CASSGIPGLVNSPLHF
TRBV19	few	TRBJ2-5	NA	TGTGCCAGCGCCCAGCGTGGCGAGACCCAGTACTTC	CASAQRGETQYF
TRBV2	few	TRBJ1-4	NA	TGTGCCAGCAGTGTTACACCCAATTATGAAAAACTGTTTTTT	CASSVTPNYEKLFF
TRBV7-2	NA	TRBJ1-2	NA	TGTGCCAGCAGCCAAACCAGATATGGCTACACCTTC	CASSQTRYGYTF
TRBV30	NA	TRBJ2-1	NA	TGTGCCTGGAGCCGAGGTCGCGATGAGCAGTTCTTC	CAWSRGRDEQFF
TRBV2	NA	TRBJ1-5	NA	TGTGCCAGCAGTGCGCGCAGGGGCAATCAGCCCCAGCATTTT	CASSARRGNQPQHF
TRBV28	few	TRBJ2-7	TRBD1	TGTGCCAGCAGACAGGGGGGTTCCGGGAGCTACGAGCAGTACTTC	CASRQGGSGSYEQYF
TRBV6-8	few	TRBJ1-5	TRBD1	TGTGCCAGCAGGAGACAGGGCAACAAAAATCAGCCCCAGCATTTT	CASRRQGNKNQPQHF
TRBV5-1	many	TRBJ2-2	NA	TGCGCCAGCAGCCTGAACACCGGGGAGCTGTTTTTT	CASSLNTGELFF
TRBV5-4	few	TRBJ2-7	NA	TGTGCCAGCAGTTTCGGTCCTACGCTCTACGAGCAGTACTTC	CASSFGPTLYEQYF
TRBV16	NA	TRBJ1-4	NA	TGTGCCAGCAGCCCGGCGGGGGGCTTCGGTGAAAAACTGTTTTTT	CASSPAGGFGEKLFF